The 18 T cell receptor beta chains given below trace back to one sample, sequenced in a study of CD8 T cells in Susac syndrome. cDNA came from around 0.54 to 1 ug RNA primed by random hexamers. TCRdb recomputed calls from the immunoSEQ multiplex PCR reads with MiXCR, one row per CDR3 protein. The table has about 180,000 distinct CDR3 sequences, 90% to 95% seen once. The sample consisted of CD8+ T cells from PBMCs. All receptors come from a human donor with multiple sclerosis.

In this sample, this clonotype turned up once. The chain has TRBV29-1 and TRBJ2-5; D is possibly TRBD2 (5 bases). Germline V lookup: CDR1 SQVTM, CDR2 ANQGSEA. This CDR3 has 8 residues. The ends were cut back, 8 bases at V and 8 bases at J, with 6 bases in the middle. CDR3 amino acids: CSTGTQYF. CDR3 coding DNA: TGCAGCACGGGAACCCAGTACTTC.

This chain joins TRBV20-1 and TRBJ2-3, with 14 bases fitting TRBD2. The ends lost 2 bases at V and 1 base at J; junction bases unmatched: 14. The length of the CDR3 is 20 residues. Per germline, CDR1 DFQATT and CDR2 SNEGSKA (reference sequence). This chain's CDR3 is CSARIPWGLAGERGTDTQYF. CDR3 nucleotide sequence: TGCAGTGCTAGAATTCCTTGGGGACTAGCGGGGGAAAGGGGCACAGATACGCAGTATTTT.

The CDR3 coding sequence is TGTGCCAGCAGCGTCCAGGTTGGAAACGAGCAGTACTTC. This gives the protein CASSVQVGNEQYF. The chain couples TRBV9 to TRBJ2-7; D unresolved. The CDR3 covers 13 residues. V lost 2 bases to trimming and J lost 5 bases, with 11 bases between them. Per germline, CDR1 SGDLS and CDR2 YYNGEE.

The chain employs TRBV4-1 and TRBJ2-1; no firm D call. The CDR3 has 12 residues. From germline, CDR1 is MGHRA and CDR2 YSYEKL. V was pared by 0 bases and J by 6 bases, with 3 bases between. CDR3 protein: CASSQEVNEQFF. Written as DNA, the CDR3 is TGCGCCAGCAGCCAAGAGGTCAATGAGCAGTTCTTC.

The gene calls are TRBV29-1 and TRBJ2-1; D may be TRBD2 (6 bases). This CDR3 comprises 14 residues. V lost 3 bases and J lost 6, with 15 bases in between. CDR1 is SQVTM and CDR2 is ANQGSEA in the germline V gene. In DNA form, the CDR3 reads TGCAGCGTTGAGGTTAGCGGAGCTGGCAATGAGCAGTTCTTC. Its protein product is CSVEVSGAGNEQFF.

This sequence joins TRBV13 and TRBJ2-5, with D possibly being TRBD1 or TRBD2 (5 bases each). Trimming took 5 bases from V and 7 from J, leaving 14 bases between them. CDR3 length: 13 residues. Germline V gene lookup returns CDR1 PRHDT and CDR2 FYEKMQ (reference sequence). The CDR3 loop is CASSPGTPGTQYF. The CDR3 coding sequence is TGTGCCAGCAGCCCCGGGACCCCCGGGACCCAGTACTTC.

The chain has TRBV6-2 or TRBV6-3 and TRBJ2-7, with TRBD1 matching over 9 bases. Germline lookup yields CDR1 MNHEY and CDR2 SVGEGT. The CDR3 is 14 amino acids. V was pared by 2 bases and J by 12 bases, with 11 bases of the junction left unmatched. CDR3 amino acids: CASSYRDRATIVYF. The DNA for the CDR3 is TGTGCCAGCAGTTACAGGGACAGGGCCACGATCGTGTACTTC.

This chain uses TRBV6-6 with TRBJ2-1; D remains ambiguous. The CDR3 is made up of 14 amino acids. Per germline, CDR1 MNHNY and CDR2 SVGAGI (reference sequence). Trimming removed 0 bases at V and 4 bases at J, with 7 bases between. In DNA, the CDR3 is TGTGCCAGCAGTTACTCGGCCGGATACAATGAGCAGTTCTTC. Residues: CASSYSAGYNEQFF.

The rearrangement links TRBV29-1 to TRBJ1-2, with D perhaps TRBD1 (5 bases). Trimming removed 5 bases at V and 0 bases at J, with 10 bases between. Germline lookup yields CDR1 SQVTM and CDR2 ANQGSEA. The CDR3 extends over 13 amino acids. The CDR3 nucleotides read TGCAGCGTTTGGGGGACTTCTAACTATGGCTACACCTTC. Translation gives CSVWGTSNYGYTF.

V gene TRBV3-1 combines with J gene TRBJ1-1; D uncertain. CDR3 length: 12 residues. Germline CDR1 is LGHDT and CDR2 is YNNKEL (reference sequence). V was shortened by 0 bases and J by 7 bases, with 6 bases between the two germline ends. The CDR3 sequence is CASSQDWGEAFF. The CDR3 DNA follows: TGTGCCAGCAGCCAAGATTGGGGTGAAGCTTTCTTT.

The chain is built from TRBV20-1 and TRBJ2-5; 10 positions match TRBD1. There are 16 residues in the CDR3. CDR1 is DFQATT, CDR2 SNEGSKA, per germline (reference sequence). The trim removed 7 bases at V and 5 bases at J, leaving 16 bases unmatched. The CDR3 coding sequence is TGCAGTGGGTTAGGCCCCCAGTGGGGACAGGGGGAGACCCAGTACTTC. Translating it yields CSGLGPQWGQGETQYF.

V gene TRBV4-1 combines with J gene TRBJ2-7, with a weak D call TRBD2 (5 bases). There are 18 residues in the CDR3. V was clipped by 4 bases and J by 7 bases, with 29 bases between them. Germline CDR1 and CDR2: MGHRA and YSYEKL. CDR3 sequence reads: CASSLSVRGPAGVEEQYF. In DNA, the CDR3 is TGCGCCAGCAGCCTAAGCGTGAGAGGTCCGGCCGGGGTAGAAGAGCAGTACTTC.

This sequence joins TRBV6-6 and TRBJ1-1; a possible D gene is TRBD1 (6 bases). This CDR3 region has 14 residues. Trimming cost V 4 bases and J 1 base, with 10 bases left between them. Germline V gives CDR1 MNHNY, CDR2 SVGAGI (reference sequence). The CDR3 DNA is TGTGCCAGCAGTTCGGGACATTCGAACACTGAAGCTTTCTTT. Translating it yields CASSSGHSNTEAFF.

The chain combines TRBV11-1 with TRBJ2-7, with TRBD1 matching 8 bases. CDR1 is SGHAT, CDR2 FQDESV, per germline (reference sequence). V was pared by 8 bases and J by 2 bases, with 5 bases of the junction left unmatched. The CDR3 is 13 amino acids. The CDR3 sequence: CASPGTGPYEQYF. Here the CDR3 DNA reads TGTGCCAGCCCCGGGACAGGTCCCTACGAGCAGTACTTC.

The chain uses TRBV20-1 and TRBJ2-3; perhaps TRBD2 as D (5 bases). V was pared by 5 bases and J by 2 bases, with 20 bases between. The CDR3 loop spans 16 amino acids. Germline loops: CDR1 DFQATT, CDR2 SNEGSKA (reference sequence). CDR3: CSASTRTSGITDTQYF. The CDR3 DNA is TGCAGTGCTTCTACCAGGACGAGCGGTATCACAGATACGCAGTATTTT.

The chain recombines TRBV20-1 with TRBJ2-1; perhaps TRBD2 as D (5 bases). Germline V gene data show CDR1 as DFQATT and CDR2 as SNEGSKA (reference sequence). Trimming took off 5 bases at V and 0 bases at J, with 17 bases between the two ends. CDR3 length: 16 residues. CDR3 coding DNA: TGCAGTGCTGGACTGACTGAGCTCCCCTCCTACAATGAGCAGTTCTTC. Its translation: CSAGLTELPSYNEQFF.

This chain's CDR3 is CASSSQGVNTEAFF. The DNA of the CDR3 is TGCGCCAGCAGCTCTCAGGGGGTTAACACTGAAGCTTTCTTT. The J gene is TRBJ1-1, the V gene TRBV5-1; 7 bases map to TRBD1. Germline V gene data show CDR1 as SGHRS and CDR2 as YFSETQ. Trimming at V came to 3 bases and at J to 2 bases, leaving 4 bases not matched to a gene. This CDR3 is built from 14 residues.

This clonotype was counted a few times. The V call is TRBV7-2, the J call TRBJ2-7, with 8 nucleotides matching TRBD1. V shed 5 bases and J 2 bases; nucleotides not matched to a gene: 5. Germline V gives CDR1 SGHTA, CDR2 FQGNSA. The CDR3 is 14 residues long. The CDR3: CASSRGQGTYEQYF. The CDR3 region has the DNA TGTGCCAGCAGCCGCGGACAGGGAACCTACGAGCAGTACTTC.